This T cell receptor (beta chain) was recovered during a study of T-cell reconstitution after alpha-beta-depleted transplantation in children. V lost 4 bases and J 4 bases, leaving 19 bases between the germline ends. Germline V CDR1 and CDR2: MNHEY, SVGAGI. CDR3 length: 16 residues. Researchers prepared the TCRbeta library using unique molecular identifiers, the study reports. TCRdb itself ran the PCR reads through MiXCR, one entry per CDR3 protein. The sample has around 480,000 distinct CDR3 sequences, around a third seen once. This clonotype appeared a few times. The sequenced sample was PBMCs from the stem cell graft donor, obtained from the stem cell graft. The clonotype was recovered from a human donor who donated a stem cell graft to a child with aplastic anemia. The genes are TRBV6-5 and TRBJ1-1; no clear D gene. CDR3 nucleotides: TGTGCCAGCAGTTTAAAAATGGAAGGACGGACCACTGAAGCTTTCTTT. It specifies CASSLKMEGRTTEAFF.